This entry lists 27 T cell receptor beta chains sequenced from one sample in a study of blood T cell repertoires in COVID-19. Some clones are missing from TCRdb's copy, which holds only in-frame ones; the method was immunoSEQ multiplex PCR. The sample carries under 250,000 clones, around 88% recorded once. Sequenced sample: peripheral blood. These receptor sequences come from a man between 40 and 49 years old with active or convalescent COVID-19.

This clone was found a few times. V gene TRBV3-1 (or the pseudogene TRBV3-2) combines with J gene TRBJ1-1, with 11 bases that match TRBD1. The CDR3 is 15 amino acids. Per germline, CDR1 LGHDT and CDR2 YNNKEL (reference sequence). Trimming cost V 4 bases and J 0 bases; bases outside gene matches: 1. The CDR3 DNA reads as TGTGCCAGCAGCCCGGGACAGGGGGTGAACACTGAAGCTTTCTTT. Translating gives CASSPGQGVNTEAFF.

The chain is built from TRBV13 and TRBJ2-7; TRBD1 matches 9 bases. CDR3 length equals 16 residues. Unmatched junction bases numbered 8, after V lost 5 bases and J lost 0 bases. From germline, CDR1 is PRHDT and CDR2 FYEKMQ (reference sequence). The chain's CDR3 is CASSLNWDRVSYEQYF. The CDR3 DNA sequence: TGTGCCAGCAGCCTAAACTGGGACAGGGTCTCCTACGAGCAGTACTTC.

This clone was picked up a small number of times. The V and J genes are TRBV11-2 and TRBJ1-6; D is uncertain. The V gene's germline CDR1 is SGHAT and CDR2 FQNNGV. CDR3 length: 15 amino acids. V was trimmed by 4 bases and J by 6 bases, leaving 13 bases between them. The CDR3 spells CASSSSGGFNSPLHF. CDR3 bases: TGTGCCAGCAGCTCTTCGGGTGGATTTAATTCACCCCTCCACTTT.

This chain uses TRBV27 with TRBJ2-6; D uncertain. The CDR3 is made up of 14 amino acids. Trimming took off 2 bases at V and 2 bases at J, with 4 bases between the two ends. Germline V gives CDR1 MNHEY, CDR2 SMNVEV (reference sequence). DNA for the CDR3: TGTGCCAGCAGTTTAGGGCCTGGGGCCAACGTCCTGACTTTC. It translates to CASSLGPGANVLTF.

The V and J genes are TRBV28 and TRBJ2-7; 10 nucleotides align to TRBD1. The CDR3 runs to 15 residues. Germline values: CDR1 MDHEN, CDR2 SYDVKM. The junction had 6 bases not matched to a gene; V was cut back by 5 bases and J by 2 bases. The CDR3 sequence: CASSLPGTGAYEQYF. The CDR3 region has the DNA TGTGCCAGCAGTCTACCCGGGACAGGGGCCTACGAGCAGTACTTC.

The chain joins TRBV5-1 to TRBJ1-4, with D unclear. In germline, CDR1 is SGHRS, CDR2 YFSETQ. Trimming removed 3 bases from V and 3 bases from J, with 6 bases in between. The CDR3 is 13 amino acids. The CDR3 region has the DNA TGCGCCAGCAGCTCGCGGCCTAATGAAAAACTGTTTTTT. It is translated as CASSSRPNEKLFF.

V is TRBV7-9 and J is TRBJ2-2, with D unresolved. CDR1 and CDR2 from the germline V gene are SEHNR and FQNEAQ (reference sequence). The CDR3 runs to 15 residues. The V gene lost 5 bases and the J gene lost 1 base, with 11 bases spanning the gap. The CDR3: CASSDRRGNTGELFF. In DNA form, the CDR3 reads TGTGCCAGCAGCGACCGCAGAGGGAACACCGGGGAGCTGTTTTTT.

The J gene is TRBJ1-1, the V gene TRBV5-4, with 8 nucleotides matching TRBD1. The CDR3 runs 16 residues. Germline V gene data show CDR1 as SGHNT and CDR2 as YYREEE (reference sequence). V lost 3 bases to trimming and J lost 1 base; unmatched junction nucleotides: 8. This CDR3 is CASSSSLGTGNTEAFF. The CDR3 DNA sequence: TGTGCCAGCAGCTCTTCGCTCGGGACAGGGAACACTGAAGCTTTCTTT.

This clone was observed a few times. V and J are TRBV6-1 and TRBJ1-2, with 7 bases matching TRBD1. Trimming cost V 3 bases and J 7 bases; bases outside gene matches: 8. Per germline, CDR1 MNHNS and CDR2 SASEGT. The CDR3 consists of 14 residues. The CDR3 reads CASSDSTTGFGYTF. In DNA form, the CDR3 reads TGTGCCAGCAGTGATTCGACGACAGGGTTTGGCTACACCTTC.

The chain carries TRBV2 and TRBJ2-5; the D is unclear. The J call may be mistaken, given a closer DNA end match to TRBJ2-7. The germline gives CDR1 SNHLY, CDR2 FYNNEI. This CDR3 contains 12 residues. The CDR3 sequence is CASSVESYEQYF. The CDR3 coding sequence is TGTGCCAGCAGTGTTGAATCCTACGAGCAGTACTTC.

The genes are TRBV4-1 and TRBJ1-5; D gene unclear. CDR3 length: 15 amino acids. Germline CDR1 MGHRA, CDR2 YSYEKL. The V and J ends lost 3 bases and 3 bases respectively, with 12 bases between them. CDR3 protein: CASSQEAESNQPQHF. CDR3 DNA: TGCGCCAGCAGCCAGGAGGCAGAATCCAATCAGCCCCAGCATTTT.

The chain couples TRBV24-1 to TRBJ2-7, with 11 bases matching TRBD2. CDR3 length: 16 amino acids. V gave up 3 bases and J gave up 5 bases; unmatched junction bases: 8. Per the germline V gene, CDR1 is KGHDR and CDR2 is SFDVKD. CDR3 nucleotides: TGTGCCACCAGTGATGCGTCTAGCGGGGGGACTAACGAGCAGTACTTC. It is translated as CATSDASSGGTNEQYF.

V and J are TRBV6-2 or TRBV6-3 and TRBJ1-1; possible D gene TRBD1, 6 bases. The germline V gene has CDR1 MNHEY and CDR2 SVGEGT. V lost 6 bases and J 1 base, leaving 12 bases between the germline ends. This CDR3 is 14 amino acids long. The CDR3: CASSQGWTNTEAFF. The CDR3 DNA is TGTGCCAGCAGCCAGGGGTGGACGAACACTGAAGCTTTCTTT.

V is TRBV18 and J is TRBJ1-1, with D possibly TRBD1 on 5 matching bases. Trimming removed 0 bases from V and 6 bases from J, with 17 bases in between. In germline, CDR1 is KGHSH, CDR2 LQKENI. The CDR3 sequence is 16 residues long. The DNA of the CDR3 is TGTGCCAGCTCACCACCAAACTCCGGGGGAACGGCTGAAGCTTTCTTT. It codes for CASSPPNSGGTAEAFF.

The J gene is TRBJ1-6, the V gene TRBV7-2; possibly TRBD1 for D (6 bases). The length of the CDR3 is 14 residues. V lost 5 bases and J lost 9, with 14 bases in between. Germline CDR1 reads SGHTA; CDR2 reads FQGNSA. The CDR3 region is CASSLQGQRSPLHF. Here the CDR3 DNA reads TGTGCCAGCAGCCTACAGGGCCAACGTTCACCCCTCCACTTT.

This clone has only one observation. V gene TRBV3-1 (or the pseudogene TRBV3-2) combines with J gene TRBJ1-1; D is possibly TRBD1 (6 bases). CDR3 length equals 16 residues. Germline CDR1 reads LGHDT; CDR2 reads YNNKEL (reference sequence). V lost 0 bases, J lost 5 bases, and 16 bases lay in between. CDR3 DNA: TGTGCCAGCAGCCAAGAAGGGGGGAGGGGAGCGACTGAAGCTTTCTTT. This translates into CASSQEGGRGATEAFF.

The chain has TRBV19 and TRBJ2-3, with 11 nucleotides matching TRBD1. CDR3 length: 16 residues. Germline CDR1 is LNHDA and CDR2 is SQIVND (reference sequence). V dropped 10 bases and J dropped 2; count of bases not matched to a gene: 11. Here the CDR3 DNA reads TGTGCCACGGACAGGGGGCTGGCGGGGACCACAGATACGCAGTATTTT. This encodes CATDRGLAGTTDTQYF.

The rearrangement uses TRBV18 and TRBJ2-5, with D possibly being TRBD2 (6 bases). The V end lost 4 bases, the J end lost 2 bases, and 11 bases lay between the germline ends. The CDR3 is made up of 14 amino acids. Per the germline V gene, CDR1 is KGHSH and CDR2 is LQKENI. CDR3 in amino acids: CASSQMGLQETQYF. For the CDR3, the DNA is TGTGCCAGCTCACAAATGGGACTGCAAGAGACCCAGTACTTC.

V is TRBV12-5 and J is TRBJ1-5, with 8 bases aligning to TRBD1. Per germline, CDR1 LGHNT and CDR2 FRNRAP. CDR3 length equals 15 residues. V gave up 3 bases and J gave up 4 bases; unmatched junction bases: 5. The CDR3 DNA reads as TGTGCTAGTGGTTTCGGTGACAGGGGAAATCAGCCCCAGCATTTT. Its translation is CASGFGDRGNQPQHF.

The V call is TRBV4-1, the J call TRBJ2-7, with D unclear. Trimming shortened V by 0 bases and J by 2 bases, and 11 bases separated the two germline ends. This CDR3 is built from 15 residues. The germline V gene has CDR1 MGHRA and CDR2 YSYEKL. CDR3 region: CASSQEIRGTYEQYF. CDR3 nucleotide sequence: TGCGCCAGCAGCCAAGAAATCCGCGGTACCTACGAGCAGTACTTC.

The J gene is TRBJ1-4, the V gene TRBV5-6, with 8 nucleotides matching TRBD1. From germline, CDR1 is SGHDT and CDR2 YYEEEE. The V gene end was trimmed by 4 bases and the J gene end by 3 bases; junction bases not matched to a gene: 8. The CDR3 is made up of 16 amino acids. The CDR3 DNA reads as TGTGCCAGCAGCCGAAGGACAGGGATGCCTAATGAAAAACTGTTTTTT. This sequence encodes CASSRRTGMPNEKLFF.

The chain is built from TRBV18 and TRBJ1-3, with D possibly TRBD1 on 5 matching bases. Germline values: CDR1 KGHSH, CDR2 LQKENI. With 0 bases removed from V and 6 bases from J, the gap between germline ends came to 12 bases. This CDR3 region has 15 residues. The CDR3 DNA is TGTGCCAGCTCACCACCTGGAGGGGAGGAAAACACCATATATTTT. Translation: CASSPPGGEENTIYF.

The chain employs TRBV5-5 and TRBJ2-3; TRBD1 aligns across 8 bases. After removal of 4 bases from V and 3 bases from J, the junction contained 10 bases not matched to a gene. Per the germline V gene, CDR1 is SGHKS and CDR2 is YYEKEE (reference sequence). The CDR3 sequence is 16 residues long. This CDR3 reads CASSPGQGHGTDTQYF. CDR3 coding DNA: TGTGCCAGCAGCCCTGGACAGGGCCATGGGACAGATACGCAGTATTTT.

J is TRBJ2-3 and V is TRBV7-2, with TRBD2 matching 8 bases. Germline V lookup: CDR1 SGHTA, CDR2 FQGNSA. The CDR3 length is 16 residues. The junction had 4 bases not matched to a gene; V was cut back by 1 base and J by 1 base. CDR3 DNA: TGTGCCAGCAGCTTAGTTCGGGGGGGCCGCACAGATACGCAGTATTTT. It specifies CASSLVRGGRTDTQYF.

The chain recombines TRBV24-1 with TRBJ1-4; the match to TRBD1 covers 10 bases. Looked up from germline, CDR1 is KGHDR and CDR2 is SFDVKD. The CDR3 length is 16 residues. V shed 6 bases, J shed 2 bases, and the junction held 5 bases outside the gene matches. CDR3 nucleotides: TGTGCCACCAGTCCCGGGACAGGGGTTACTAATGAAAAACTGTTTTTT. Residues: CATSPGTGVTNEKLFF.

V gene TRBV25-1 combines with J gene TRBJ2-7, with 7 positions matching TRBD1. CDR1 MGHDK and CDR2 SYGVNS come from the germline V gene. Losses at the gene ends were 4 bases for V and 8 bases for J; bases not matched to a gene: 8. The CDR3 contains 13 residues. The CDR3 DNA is TGTGCCAGCAGTGTATTTGGACAGGCCCAGCAGTACTTC. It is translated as CASSVFGQAQQYF.

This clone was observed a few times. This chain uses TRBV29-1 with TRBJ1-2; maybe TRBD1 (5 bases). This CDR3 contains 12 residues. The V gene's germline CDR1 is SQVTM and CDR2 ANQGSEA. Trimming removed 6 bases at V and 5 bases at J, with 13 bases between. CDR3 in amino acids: CSVGRQTYGYTF. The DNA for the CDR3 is TGCAGCGTGGGCCGACAGACGTATGGCTACACCTTC.